The 14 T cell receptor beta chains below come from one sample, sequenced in a study of blood T cells in healthy people across ages. Primers used in a second PCR of about 6 to 12 cycles were a sample-barcoded 5' primer and a J-beta primer mix. TCRdb analysed the 5' RACE reads with MiXCR anew, one entry per CDR3 protein. Among just over 800,000 distinct CDR3 sequences listed, 62% were seen once. Sequenced sample: blood. The receptors derive from a man aged 25-45 years in good health.

The chain combines TRBV4-3 with TRBJ2-4, with D perhaps matching TRBD1 (5 bases). Gene TRBJ2-5 matches the end of the DNA better, so the J call may be wrong. Germline CDR1 LGHNA, CDR2 YSLEER. This CDR3 spans 15 amino acids. CDR3 in amino acids: CASSPVPGQGETQYF. The CDR3 coding sequence is TGCGCCAGCAGCCCTGTTCCTGGTCAGGGAGAGACCCAGTACTTC.

This chain links TRBV7-2 with TRBJ1-6, with D hard to call. In germline, CDR1 is SGHTA, CDR2 FQGNSA. CDR3 length: 14 amino acids. With 4 bases removed from V and 9 bases from J, the gap between germline ends came to 13 bases. In DNA, the CDR3 is TGTGCCAGCAGCTATCGTTATGGGCGTTCACCCCTCCACTTT. Translating gives CASSYRYGRSPLHF.

V and J are TRBV29-1 and TRBJ2-7, with D unresolved. The V and J ends lost 4 bases and 0 bases respectively, with 7 bases between them. CDR1 and CDR2 from the germline V gene are SQVTM and ANQGSEA. The CDR3 is 12 residues long. The CDR3 nucleotides are TGCAGCGTTGGGACCGTCTCCTACGAGCAGTACTTC. This sequence encodes CSVGTVSYEQYF.

This clonotype was seen a single time. The V and J genes are TRBV7-2 and TRBJ2-5; 10 nucleotides line up with TRBD1. The end of the DNA aligns better with TRBJ2-7, so the J call may be wrong. The CDR3 has 16 residues. CDR1 and CDR2 from the germline V gene are SGHTA and FQGNSA. DNA for the CDR3: TGTGCCAGCAGCACCTCATCGGGACAGGGGTTCCACGAGCAGTACTTC. This encodes CASSTSSGQGFHEQYF.

The V call is TRBV28, the J call TRBJ2-1; 9 positions match TRBD2. Germline lookup yields CDR1 MDHEN and CDR2 SYDVKM. J was trimmed by 8 bases and V by 8 bases; bases with no gene match: 22. The CDR3 spans 18 residues. The CDR3 nucleotides are TGTGCCAGCCCGCCCTCCGGGCGAGCGGGGGGTAGTATCGATGAGCAGTTCTTC. Its translation: CASPPSGRAGGSIDEQFF.

The chain's CDR3 is CASSFARNYGYTF. DNA for the CDR3: TGTGCCAGCAGTTTCGCTAGGAACTATGGCTACACCTTC. The J gene is TRBJ1-2, the V gene TRBV27; D is undetermined. Trimming took off 3 bases at V and 2 bases at J, with 7 bases between the two ends. CDR1 and CDR2 (germline): MNHEY, SMNVEV (reference sequence). The CDR3 is 13 residues long.

This chain connects TRBV6-2 or TRBV6-3 to TRBJ2-7; a possible D gene is TRBD1 (6 bases). Between the trimmed V and J ends, which lost 2 bases and 3 bases, there was a span of 11 bases. CDR1 is MNHEY and CDR2 is SVGEGT in the germline V gene. The CDR3 spans 14 residues. The CDR3 sequence is CASSYGGHDYEQYF. The DNA of the CDR3 is TGTGCCAGCAGTTACGGGGGCCACGACTACGAGCAGTACTTC.

The rearrangement joins TRBV24-1 to TRBJ2-7; possible D gene TRBD1, 6 bases. Deletions cut 8 bases from V and 2 bases from J, with 15 bases between. This CDR3 contains 14 residues. CDR1 and CDR2 (germline): KGHDR, SFDVKD. CDR3: CATNNRVAAYEQYF. DNA for the CDR3: TGTGCCACCAACAACAGGGTTGCGGCCTACGAGCAGTACTTC.

The chain combines TRBV6-1 with TRBJ2-5; 7 bases fit TRBD1. Trimming cost V 9 bases and J 1 base; bases outside gene matches: 11. Germline CDR1 reads MNHNS; CDR2 reads SASEGT. This CDR3 region has 15 residues. The CDR3 bases are TGTGCCAGTCTTCCAAGGGGGCTCATCCAAGAGACCCAGTACTTC. Its protein is CASLPRGLIQETQYF.

V is TRBV12-3 or TRBV12-4 and J is TRBJ2-5, with 7 bases matching TRBD1. The J call is uncertain, as TRBJ2-7 better fits the DNA end. The CDR3 has 14 amino acids. The CDR3 nucleotides read TGTGCCAGCAGTCTAGGGACAGTTGTCCACGAGCAGTACTTC. This encodes CASSLGTVVHEQYF.

This sequence joins TRBV4-3 and TRBJ2-1; D is unresolved. Germline CDR1 and CDR2: LGHNA and YSLEER. The CDR3 is 12 amino acids. V was pared by 5 bases and J by 7 bases, with 9 bases between. The CDR3 is CASSFQWNEQFF. CDR3 DNA: TGCGCCAGCAGCTTCCAATGGAATGAGCAGTTCTTC.

Worth noting for this clonotype: One end of the junction varies from germline; a read error may be responsible. The chain is built from TRBV5-1 and TRBJ2-6; perhaps TRBD2 as D (6 bases). This CDR3 contains 15 residues. Germline CDR1 SGHRS, CDR2 YFSETQ. CDR3 residues: CASSLGTSGANVLTF. The DNA of the CDR3 is TGTGCCAGCAGCCTTGGGACTTCTGGGGCCAACGTCCTGACTTTC.

This chain links TRBV6-5 with TRBJ2-5; TRBD2 aligns across 10 bases. Germline V gene sequence: CDR1 MNHEY, CDR2 SVGAGI. V trimming: 5 bases; J trimming: 0 bases; junction bases outside the gene matches: 3. This CDR3 has 15 residues. In DNA, the CDR3 is TGTGCCAGCAGTGCTAGCGGGGGACACCAAGAGACCCAGTACTTC. Translating gives CASSASGGHQETQYF.

This clonotype was observed a handful of times. V gene TRBV20-1 combines with J gene TRBJ2-4; 16 positions agree with TRBD2. Unmatched junction bases numbered 3, after V lost 4 bases and J lost 6 bases. This CDR3 is built from 15 residues. Germline lookup yields CDR1 DFQATT and CDR2 SNEGSKA (reference sequence). CDR3 residues: CSAKGLAGGANIQYF. The CDR3 DNA is TGCAGTGCTAAGGGACTAGCGGGAGGGGCAAACATTCAGTACTTC.